This T cell receptor (beta chain) was profiled in a study of blood T cell repertoires in COVID-19. As for the study in general: Collection of acute and convalescent COVID-19 samples took place in the United States, Italy and Spain. Sources were T cells, B-cell-depleted T cells, or PBMCs; the material itself was cDNA or gDNA.

Profiled with immunoSEQ multiplex PCR; TCRdb holds only in-frame clones, not every one. There are 250,000 to 300,000 clones in the sample; roughly nine tenths occur only once, and 11% lies in the top ten. Patients in Seattle were enrolled during active infection, then followed longitudinally. This TCR was sampled from a woman aged 30 to 39 with COVID-19, enrolled during active disease. The sequenced sample consisted of peripheral blood.

The CDR3, as DNA: TGTGCCAGCAGCTTAGGGCCTTCCTACGAGCAGTACTTC. Its translation: CASSLGPSYEQYF. V and J are TRBV11-2 and TRBJ2-7, with D unclear. This CDR3 is built from 13 residues. V lost 1 base, J lost 1 base, and 5 bases lay in between. Germline CDR1 reads SGHAT; CDR2 reads FQNNGV.